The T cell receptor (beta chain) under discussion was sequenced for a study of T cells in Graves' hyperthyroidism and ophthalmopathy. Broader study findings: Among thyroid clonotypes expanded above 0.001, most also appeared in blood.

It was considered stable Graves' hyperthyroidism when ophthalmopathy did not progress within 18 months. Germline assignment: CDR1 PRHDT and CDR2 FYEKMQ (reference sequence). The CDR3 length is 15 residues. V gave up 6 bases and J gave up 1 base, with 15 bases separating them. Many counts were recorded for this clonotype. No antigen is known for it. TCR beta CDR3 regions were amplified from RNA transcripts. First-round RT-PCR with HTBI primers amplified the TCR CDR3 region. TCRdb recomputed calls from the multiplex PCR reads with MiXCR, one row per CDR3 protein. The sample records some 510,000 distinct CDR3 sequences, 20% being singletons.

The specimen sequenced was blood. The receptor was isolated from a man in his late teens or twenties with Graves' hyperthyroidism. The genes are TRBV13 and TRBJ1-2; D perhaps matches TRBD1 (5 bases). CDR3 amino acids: CASSPNVGGNYGYTF. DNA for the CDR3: TGTGCCAGCAGTCCCAATGTGGGGGGTAACTATGGCTACACCTTC.